This TCR beta chain comes out of a study of blood T cell repertoires in COVID-19 (dated by TCRdb to the early 2020s). Notes on the research overall: Samples from collaborators originated in the United States, Italy and Spain and spanned both the acute and convalescent phases of COVID-19. The prospective study material was composed of cDNA or gDNA derived from T cells, B-cell-depleted T cells, or PBMCs. The dataset comprised deeply sampled blood TCRbeta repertoires from subjects exposed to, actively infected with, or recovered from COVID-19. The repertoires were made available in a free public database intended to serve as a resource for research on the immune response to SARS-CoV-2. Samples came from the ongoing ImmuneRACE study (first 160 participants) plus 1,254 subjects from 6 global collaborators. Sample metadata almost always included a de-identified subject ID, COVID-19 status, age in years and sex. Where available, HLA class I and class II types were obtained from metadata supplied by the sample provider rather than from assay-based typing. The research as a whole found: The quantity of clinical and demographic metadata differed by source and by participant and was supplied without curation.

V is shortened by 5 bases, J by 4 bases, and the region joining them spans 14 bases. According to the germline V gene, CDR1 reads SGHNT and CDR2 reads YENEEA. From the cysteine up to the phenylalanine, the CDR3 has a length of 14 residues. The CDR3 DNA has 42 bases and is translated from base 1. This clone has a single count. No antigen is known for it. No per-base quality is available; no much larger clone lies one base away. Each collaborating institution followed its own protocols to collect whole blood in K2EDTA tubes. For TCRbeta analysis, collaborators shipped samples as frozen whole blood, isolated PBMCs, or DNA extracted from either of those sample types. The immunoSEQ Assay, a bias-controlled multiplex PCR, was used to amplify TCRbeta CDR3 regions from genomic DNA. In the authors' own workflow: Within the assay, amplification of reference gene primers was used to estimate how many nucleated cells each sample contained. Sequence reads were collapsed and filtered to measure the absolute abundance of every unique TCRbeta CDR3 rearrangement. For each sample, productive Simpson clonality was calculated by taking the square root of Simpson's diversity index across productive rearrangements. In its TCRdb copy, this immuneACCESS table keeps in-frame sequences only and misses some clones. Where compared with another copy, unresolved V genes explain less than half of these, and the others have no known cause. V and J calls and clone size are as listed in that table; D and trimming were resolved from the DNA. The sample table contains 100,000 to 140,000 clones; only one count was recorded for around 90% of them. The biggest ten clones account for 1% to 1.5% of the sample.

Sequencing was performed on peripheral blood. This TCR derives from a woman younger than 45 with acute or convalescent COVID-19. In this chain, TRBV11-3 is recombined with TRBJ1-2, and possibly TRBD1, on 5 matching bases. The DNA is as follows: TGTGCCAGCAGCGAAGGGGCGACCGGCTATGGCTACACCTTC. Its amino acids are CASSEGATGYGYTF. With the rest looked up from the reference TRBV11-3 and TRBJ1-2 genes rather than sequenced, the full variable domain is EAGVVQSPRYKIIEKKQPVAFWCNPISGHNTLYWYLQNLGQGPELLIRYENEEAVDDSQLPKDRFSAERLKGVDSTLKIQPAELGDSAVYLCASSEGATGYGYTFGSGTRLTVV.